The 2 T cell receptor beta chains below were found in one sample sequenced in a study of CD8 T cells in Susac syndrome (dated by TCRdb to the late 2010s). Libraries were constructed by the immunoSEQ multiplex PCR assay. RNA was extracted with the RNeasy kit and 0.5 to 1 ug was reverse transcribed using random hexamers. TCRdb trimmed public reads at Q25 via fastp, called clones via MiXCR and kept in-frame beta chains. Each CDR3 protein appears once, grouped with its most common genes and DNA. Counted in this sample were about 73,000 distinct CDR3 sequences; approximately 94% of them appeared once. The top ten clonotypes cover around 0.4% of the sample. Material: CD8+ T cells from PBMCs. The receptors here all came from a human donor with multiple sclerosis.

This clonotype has more than one count but fewer than ten. The chain uses TRBV6-1 and TRBJ1-2; 12 bases fit TRBD1. The V and J ends lost 4 bases and 6 bases, in that order; junction bases with no gene match: 9. CDR3 length equals 16 residues. Germline-derived CDR1 and CDR2 are MNHNS and SASEGT. The CDR3 sequence is CASSGTGQGAFDGYTF. Here the CDR3 DNA reads TGTGCCAGCAGTGGGACGGGACAGGGGGCATTCGATGGCTACACCTTC.

The rearrangement joins TRBV12-3 or TRBV12-4 to TRBJ1-2, with a possible D match to TRBD1 (5 bases). Trimming left V 5 bases short and J 1 base short, with 14 bases between. The CDR3 totals 15 residues. The CDR3: CASSGAAAFNYGYTF. CDR3 nucleotide sequence: TGTGCCAGCAGTGGGGCAGCAGCCTTTAACTATGGCTACACCTTC.